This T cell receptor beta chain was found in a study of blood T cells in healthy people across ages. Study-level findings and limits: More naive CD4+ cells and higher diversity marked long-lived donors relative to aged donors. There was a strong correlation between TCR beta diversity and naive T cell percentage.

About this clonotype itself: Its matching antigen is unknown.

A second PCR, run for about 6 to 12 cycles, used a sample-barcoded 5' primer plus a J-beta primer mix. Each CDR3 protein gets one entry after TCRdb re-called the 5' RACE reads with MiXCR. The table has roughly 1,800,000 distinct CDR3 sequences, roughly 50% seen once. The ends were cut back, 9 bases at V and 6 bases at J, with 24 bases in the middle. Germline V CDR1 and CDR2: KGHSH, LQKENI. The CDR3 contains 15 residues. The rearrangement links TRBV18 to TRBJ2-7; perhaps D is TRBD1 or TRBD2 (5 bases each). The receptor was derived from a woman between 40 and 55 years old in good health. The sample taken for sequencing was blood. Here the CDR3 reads CARPRRMGRAGEQYF. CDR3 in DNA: TGTGCCAGACCACGGCGGATGGGACGGGCAGGCGAGCAGTACTTC.